This T cell receptor (beta chain) is from a study of T cell responses to AZD1222 COVID-19 vaccine. The CDR3 runs to 13 residues. V was pared by 5 bases and J by 6 bases, with 3 bases of the junction left unmatched. Germline V gives CDR1 SEHNR, CDR2 FQNEAQ (reference sequence). The protocol was immunoSEQ multiplex PCR, while the TCRdb copy is restricted to in-frame clones and leaves out a portion. The repertoire has approximately 120,000 clones, about nine tenths of them found once; the top ten carry roughly 7%. This sequence originates from an adult in good health. The sample consisted of peripheral blood, taken on day 0 of AZD1222 vaccination. The rearrangement uses TRBV7-9 and TRBJ2-1, with 8 bases that match TRBD2. The CDR3 region is CASSAGLANEQFF. CDR3 in DNA: TGTGCCAGCAGCGCCGGACTAGCCAATGAGCAGTTCTTC.